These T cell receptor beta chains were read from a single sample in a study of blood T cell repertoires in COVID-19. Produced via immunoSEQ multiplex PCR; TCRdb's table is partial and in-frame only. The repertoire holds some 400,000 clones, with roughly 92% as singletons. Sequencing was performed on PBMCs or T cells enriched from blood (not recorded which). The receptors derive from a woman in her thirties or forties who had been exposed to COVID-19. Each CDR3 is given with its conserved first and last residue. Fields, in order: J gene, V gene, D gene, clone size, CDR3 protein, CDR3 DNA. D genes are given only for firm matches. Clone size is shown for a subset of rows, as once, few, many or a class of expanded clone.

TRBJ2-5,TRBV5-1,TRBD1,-,CASRSGQGRETQYF,TGCGCCAGCAGATCCGGACAGGGGCGAGAGACCCAGTACTTC
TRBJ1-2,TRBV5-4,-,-,CASSRAGQALGGYTF,TGTGCCAGCAGCCGTGCGGGGCAGGCGTTAGGTGGCTACACCTTC
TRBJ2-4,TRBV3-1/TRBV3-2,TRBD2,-,CASSQDGGGGLLLAKNIQYF,TGTGCCAGCAGCCAAGATGGGGGGGGAGGACTATTACTAGCCAAAAACATTCAGTACTTC
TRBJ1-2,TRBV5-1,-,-,CATTGGEGYTF,TGCGCCACCACTGGGGGGGAAGGCTACACCTTC
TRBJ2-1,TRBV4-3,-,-,CASSQDPAASYNEQFF,TGCGCCAGCAGCCAAGATCCTGCGGCCTCCTACAATGAGCAGTTCTTC
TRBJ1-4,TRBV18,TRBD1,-,CASSLGTGGVNEKLFF,TGTGCCAGCTCGCTCGGGACAGGGGGCGTGAATGAAAAACTGTTTTTT
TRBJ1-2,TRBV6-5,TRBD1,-,CASTKGGTGDGYTF,TGTGCCAGCACCAAGGGGGGGACAGGGGATGGCTACACCTTC
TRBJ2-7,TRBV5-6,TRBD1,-,CASSTGTGGYEQYF,TGTGCCAGCAGCACCGGGACAGGGGGCTACGAGCAGTACTTC
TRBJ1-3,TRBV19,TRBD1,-,CASSTTGTGNTIYF,TGTGCCAGTAGTACCACCGGGACAGGTAACACCATATATTTT
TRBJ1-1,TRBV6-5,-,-,CASTLSGLLNTEAFF,TGTGCCAGCACGCTCTCGGGACTGTTGAACACTGAAGCTTTCTTT
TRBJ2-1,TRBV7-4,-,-,CASSLTRTNEQFF,TGTGCCAGCAGCCTGACTAGGACGAATGAGCAGTTCTTC
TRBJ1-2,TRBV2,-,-,CASSPQATPNYGYTF,TGTGCCAGCAGCCCCCAAGCGACCCCTAACTATGGCTACACCTTC
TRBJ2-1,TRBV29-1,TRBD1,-,CSGTGQGSNEQFF,TGCAGCGGGACGGGACAGGGGTCCAATGAGCAGTTCTTC
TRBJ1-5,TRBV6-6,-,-,CASKGRGSGAGQPQHF,TGTGCCAGCAAAGGGCGGGGGAGCGGAGCGGGACAGCCCCAGCATTTT
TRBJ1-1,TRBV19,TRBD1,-,CASSLRTGEAFF,TGTGCCAGTAGTTTACGGACAGGAGAAGCTTTCTTT
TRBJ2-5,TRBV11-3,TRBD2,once,CASSLPSGRETQYF,TGTGCCAGCAGCTTACCTAGCGGGAGAGAGACCCAGTACTTC
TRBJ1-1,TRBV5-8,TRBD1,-,CASSLRQGRVTEAFF,TGTGCCAGCAGCCTAAGACAGGGGAGGGTCACTGAAGCTTTCTTT
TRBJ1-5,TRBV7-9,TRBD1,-,CASSDDRGRSNQPQHF,TGTGCCAGCAGCGACGATAGGGGGCGAAGCAATCAGCCCCAGCATTTT
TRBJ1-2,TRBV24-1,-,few,CATSDLGVRGGGYTF,TGTGCCACCAGTGATTTGGGGGTTAGGGGTGGTGGCTACACCTTC
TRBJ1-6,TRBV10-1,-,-,CASSQSGKSPLHF,TGCGCCAGCAGTCAATCGGGAAAGTCACCCCTCCACTTT
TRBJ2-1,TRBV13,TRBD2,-,CASSPSGRGDNEQFF,TGTGCCAGCAGCCCTAGCGGGAGAGGAGACAATGAGCAGTTCTTC
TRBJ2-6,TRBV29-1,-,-,CSVVEGSGANVLTF,TGCAGCGTAGTAGAGGGCTCTGGGGCCAACGTCCTGACTTTC
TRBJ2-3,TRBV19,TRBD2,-,CASRKILAGEGDTQYF,TGTGCCAGTAGGAAGATACTAGCGGGAGAGGGAGATACGCAGTATTTT
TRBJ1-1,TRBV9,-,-,CASSVGVAGGVEAFF,TGTGCCAGCAGCGTAGGTGTTGCTGGAGGGGTTGAGGCTTTCTTT
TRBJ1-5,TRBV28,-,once,CASSSVQPQHF,TGTGCCAGCAGTTCAGTACAGCCCCAGCATTTT
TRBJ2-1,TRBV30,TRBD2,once,CAWRGLAGNFNEQFF,TGTGCCTGGAGGGGACTAGCGGGCAACTTCAATGAGCAGTTCTTC
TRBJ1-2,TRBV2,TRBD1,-,CASRTTGTGGYGYTF,TGTGCCAGCAGGACAACCGGGACAGGGGGCTATGGCTACACCTTC
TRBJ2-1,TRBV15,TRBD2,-,CATSSAGGVSLGTVGFDEQFF,TGTGCCACCAGCAGCGCTGGGGGGGTGAGTTTAGGGACTGTTGGATTCGATGAGCAGTTCTTC
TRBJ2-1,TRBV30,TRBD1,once,CAWRPGTVNNEQFF,TGTGCCTGGAGACCCGGGACAGTGAACAATGAGCAGTTCTTC
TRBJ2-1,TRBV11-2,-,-,CASSYTGINEQFF,TGTGCCAGCAGCTACACCGGGATCAATGAGCAGTTCTTC
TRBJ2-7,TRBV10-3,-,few,CAISDNGVGLYEQYF,TGTGCCATCAGTGATAACGGGGTGGGCCTCTACGAGCAGTACTTC
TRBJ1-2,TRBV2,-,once,CASCLAGGTLTNYGYTF,TGTGCCAGTTGCCTGGCGGGGGGCACACTCACTAACTATGGCTACACCTTC
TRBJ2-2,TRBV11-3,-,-,CASSLGVARNTGELFF,TGTGCCAGCAGCTTAGGCGTAGCGAGAAACACCGGGGAGCTGTTTTTT
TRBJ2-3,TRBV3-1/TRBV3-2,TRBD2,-,CASSLTLAGVSTDTQYF,TGTGCCAGCAGCCTCACCCTAGCGGGGGTTAGCACAGATACGCAGTATTTT
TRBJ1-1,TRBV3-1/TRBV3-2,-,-,CASSQGTGNTEAFF,TGTGCCAGCAGCCAAGGTACAGGGAACACTGAAGCTTTCTTT
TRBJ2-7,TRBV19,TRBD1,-,CASSTSRGTGYSYEQYF,TGTGCCAGTAGTACTTCCCGGGGGACAGGATACTCCTACGAGCAGTACTTC
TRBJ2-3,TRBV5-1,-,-,CASSLSSGTDTQYF,TGCGCCAGCAGCTTGTCGTCGGGCACAGATACGCAGTATTTT
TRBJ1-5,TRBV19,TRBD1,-,CASSSDRGQPQHF,TGTGCCAGTAGTAGCGACAGGGGACAGCCCCAGCATTTT
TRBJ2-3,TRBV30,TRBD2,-,CAWSVSRTSGRTDTQYF,TGTGCCTGGAGTGTGAGCCGGACTAGCGGTCGCACAGATACGCAGTATTTT
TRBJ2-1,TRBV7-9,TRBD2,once,CASSHPPGLAGANEQFF,TGTGCCAGCAGCCATCCCCCGGGACTAGCGGGAGCCAATGAGCAGTTCTTC
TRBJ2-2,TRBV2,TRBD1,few,CASRTGAPNTGELFF,TGTGCCAGCCGGACAGGGGCCCCGAACACCGGGGAGCTGTTTTTT
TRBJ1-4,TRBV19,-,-,CASRPGGEVVKLFF,TGTGCCAGTAGGCCCGGGGGGGAGGTTGTGAAACTGTTTTTT
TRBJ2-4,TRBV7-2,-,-,CASTYSGKNIQYF,TGTGCCAGCACGTATAGCGGCAAAAACATTCAGTACTTC
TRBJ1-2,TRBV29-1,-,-,CSVQVNYGYTF,TGCAGCGTTCAGGTTAACTATGGCTACACCTTC
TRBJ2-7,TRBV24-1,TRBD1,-,CATSDFRTGHEQYF,TGTGCCACCAGTGATTTCCGGACAGGGCACGAGCAGTACTTC
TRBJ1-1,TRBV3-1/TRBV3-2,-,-,CASSRFVFDRKNPYTEAFF,TGTGCCAGCAGCCGCTTCGTATTTGACAGAAAGAATCCGTACACTGAAGCTTTCTTT
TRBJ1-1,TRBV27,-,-,CASSSPGVTEAFF,TGTGCCAGCAGTTCCCCAGGGGTCACTGAAGCTTTCTTT
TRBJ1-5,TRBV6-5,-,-,CASRPDSLRNQPQHF,TGTGCCAGCAGACCGGACAGTTTGAGAAATCAGCCCCAGCATTTT
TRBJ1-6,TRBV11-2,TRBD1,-,CASSLQGQGNNSPLHF,TGTGCCAGCAGCCTCCAAGGACAGGGAAATAATTCACCCCTCCACTTT
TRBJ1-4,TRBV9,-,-,CASSVEAGATNEKLFF,TGTGCCAGCAGCGTAGAGGCAGGTGCAACTAATGAAAAACTGTTTTTT